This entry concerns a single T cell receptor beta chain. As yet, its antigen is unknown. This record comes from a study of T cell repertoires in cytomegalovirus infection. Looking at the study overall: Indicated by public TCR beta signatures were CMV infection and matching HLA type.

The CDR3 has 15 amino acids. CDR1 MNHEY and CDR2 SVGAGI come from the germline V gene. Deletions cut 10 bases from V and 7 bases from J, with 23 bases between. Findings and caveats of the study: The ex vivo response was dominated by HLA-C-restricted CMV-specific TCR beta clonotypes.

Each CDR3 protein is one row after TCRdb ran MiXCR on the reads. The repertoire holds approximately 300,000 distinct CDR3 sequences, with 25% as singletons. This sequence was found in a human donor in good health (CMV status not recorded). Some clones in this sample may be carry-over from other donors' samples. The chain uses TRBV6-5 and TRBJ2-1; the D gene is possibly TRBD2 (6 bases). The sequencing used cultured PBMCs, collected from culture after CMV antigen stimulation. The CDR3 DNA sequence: TGTGCCACAGGGCACGGGGAGGTGGAGAAAAATGAGCAGTTCTTC. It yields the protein CATGHGEVEKNEQFF.